These 31 T cell receptor beta chains came from one sample sequenced in a study of T cell clones after liver transplantation (dated 2019 in TCRdb). Libraries were prepared through the immunoSEQ multiplex PCR assay. TCRdb's version of the immuneACCESS table is confined to in-frame rearrangements and falls short of the full clone set. An unresolved V gene accounts for under half of the shortfall where checked; the remainder is of unknown origin. This sample comprises some 80,000 clones, 80% to 85% of them detected only once. 2% to 2.5% of the sample is held by the ten biggest clonotypes. The sequenced sample was CD4+ T cells from blood, obtained around 48 months after liver transplant. The receptor set was obtained from a human patient who received a liver transplant. Some T cells seen after a transplant may have their origin in the graft donor.

This clone was found once. The V gene is TRBV16, the J gene TRBJ2-7, with 8 nucleotides matching TRBD1. This CDR3 region has 17 residues. From germline, CDR1 is KGHSY and CDR2 FQNENV. V lost 2 bases to trimming and J lost 2 bases; unmatched junction nucleotides: 11. The CDR3 here is CASSQKYPDRVAYEQYF. The CDR3 DNA follows: TGTGCCAGCAGCCAAAAGTACCCGGACAGGGTAGCCTACGAGCAGTACTTC.

The V gene is TRBV5-1, the J gene TRBJ1-4; no firm D call. The CDR3 totals 16 residues. Germline-derived CDR1 and CDR2 are SGHRS and YFSETQ. Trimming shortened V by 0 bases and J by 3 bases, and 12 bases separated the two germline ends. The CDR3 nucleotides read TGCGCCAGCAGCTTGGCCTTTGCCCCGGCTAATGAAAAACTGTTTTTT. Its protein product is CASSLAFAPANEKLFF. Supplemented by reference TRBV5-1 and TRBJ1-4, the full variable domain reads KAGVTQTPRYLIKTRGQQVTLSCSPISGHRSVSWYQQTPGQGLQFLFEYFSETQRNKGNFPGRFSGRQFSNSRSEMNVSTLELGDSALYLCASSLAFAPANEKLFFGSGTQLSVL.

A single count supports this clone. The chain combines TRBV5-6 with TRBJ2-7, with no clear D. The CDR3 spans 14 residues. Per germline, CDR1 SGHDT and CDR2 YYEEEE. Between the trimmed V and J ends, which lost 0 bases and 2 bases, there was a span of 9 bases. CDR3 residues: CASSLVEIAYEQYF. In DNA, the CDR3 is TGTGCCAGCAGCTTGGTTGAAATCGCCTACGAGCAGTACTTC.

This rearrangement joins TRBV5-6 to TRBJ1-1, with TRBD1 matching over 9 bases. There are 16 residues in the CDR3. Germline CDR1 and CDR2: SGHDT and YYEEEE. The V segment lost 0 bases and the J segment 1 base; nucleotides outside the gene matches: 4. The CDR3 DNA reads TGTGCCAGCAGCTTGGCCGGGACAGGGACGAACACTGAAGCTTTCTTT. It specifies CASSLAGTGTNTEAFF. Full variable domain (remainder filled in from reference TRBV5-6 and TRBJ1-1): DAGVTQSPTHLIKTRGQQVTLRCSPKSGHDTVSWYQQALGQGPQFIFQYYEEEERQRGNFPDRFSGHQFPNYSSELNVNALLLGDSALYLCASSLAGTGTNTEAFFGQGTRLTVV.

The chain combines TRBV18 with TRBJ2-1; 7 bases fit TRBD2. CDR1 and CDR2 (germline): KGHSH, LQKENI. The CDR3 spans 16 residues. Unmatched junction bases numbered 12, after V lost 6 bases and J lost 4 bases. The CDR3 sequence is CASSILASGEYNEQFF. As DNA, the CDR3 is TGTGCCAGCTCCATCTTAGCTAGCGGAGAATACAATGAGCAGTTCTTC.

The rearrangement joins TRBV10-1 to TRBJ2-5; D unresolved. Trimming removed 4 bases from V and 5 bases from J, with 8 bases in between. The germline V gene encodes CDR1 WNHNN and CDR2 SYGVQD (reference sequence). CDR3 length: 12 amino acids. CDR3: CASSGDGETQYF. DNA of the CDR3: TGCGCCAGCAGTGGCGATGGGGAGACCCAGTACTTC.

The chain carries TRBV4-2 and TRBJ2-7, with 7 positions matching TRBD2. The CDR3 runs 15 residues. J lost 0 bases, V lost 2 bases, and 4 bases had no gene match. Germline loops: CDR1 LGHNA, CDR2 YNFKEQ. CDR3 DNA sequence: TGTGCCAGCAGCCAACAGACTAGCAGCTCCTACGAGCAGTACTTC. Translated: CASSQQTSSSYEQYF.

The chain employs TRBV7-8 and TRBJ2-7; 11 bases map to TRBD2. The CDR3 loop spans 17 amino acids. Germline trimming cut 1 base from V and 0 bases from J; bases unmatched to any gene: 5. Germline loops: CDR1 SGHVS, CDR2 FQNEAQ. CDR3 in DNA: TGTGCCAGCAGCTTAGTGACTAGCGGGACCAGCTCCTACGAGCAGTACTTC. Encoded protein: CASSLVTSGTSSYEQYF.

A single count supports this clone. V is TRBV19 and J is TRBJ1-4; TRBD1 matches at 7 bases. This CDR3 contains 15 residues. The germline CDR1 and CDR2 sequences are LNHDA and SQIVND (reference sequence). V was clipped by 6 bases and J by 14 bases; unmatched bases: 18. CDR3 nucleotide sequence: TGTGCCAGTAGCGGGGACAGCGGGACCGGGGATAGTCTGTTTTTT. As protein: CASSGDSGTGDSLFF.

The gene calls are TRBV13 and TRBJ1-1; TRBD1 matches at 12 bases. Germline CDR1 PRHDT, CDR2 FYEKMQ (reference sequence). Trimming removed 9 bases from V and 5 bases from J; junction bases left unmatched: 16. This CDR3 has 17 residues. This chain's CDR3 is CASSTRRDRGRKTEAFF. In nucleotides, the CDR3 is TGTGCCAGTTCAACCCGCCGGGACAGGGGGCGTAAAACTGAAGCTTTCTTT.

This rearrangement joins TRBV7-2 to TRBJ2-5; D ambiguous. CDR1 is SGHTA and CDR2 is FQGNSA in the germline V gene. This CDR3 is built from 12 residues. Between the trimmed V and J ends, which lost 5 bases and 5 bases, there was a span of 9 bases. Written as DNA, the CDR3 is TGTGCCAGCAGCCGCGGTCGGGAGACCCAGTACTTC. Translated, it gives CASSRGRETQYF.

The V gene is TRBV2, the J gene TRBJ2-7; possible D gene TRBD2, 6 bases. The V end lost 6 bases, the J end lost 2 bases, and 14 bases lay between the germline ends. Germline CDR1 and CDR2: SNHLY and FYNNEI. The CDR3 spans 14 residues. CDR3 sequence (DNA): TGTGCCAGCAGAACTAGCTCAAACACCTACGAGCAGTACTTC. Protein sequence: CASRTSSNTYEQYF.

V gene TRBV29-1 combines with J gene TRBJ1-1, with 7 bases aligning to TRBD1. This CDR3 region has 13 residues. V lost 7 bases and J lost 3; bases outside the gene matches: 8. Germline CDR1 SQVTM, CDR2 ANQGSEA. CDR3 nucleotide sequence: TGCAGCGGCCACAGGGGTTTGGACACTGAAGCTTTCTTT. This codes for CSGHRGLDTEAFF.

This chain links TRBV27 with TRBJ2-7; tentatively, D is TRBD1 (6 bases). Trimming took off 5 bases at V and 0 bases at J, with 11 bases between the two ends. Per germline, CDR1 MNHEY and CDR2 SMNVEV (reference sequence). This CDR3 spans 14 amino acids. The CDR3 region is CASSPRGSSYEQYF. Written as DNA, the CDR3 is TGTGCCAGCAGTCCCAGGGGTAGCTCCTACGAGCAGTACTTC.

This clone has a single count. CDR3 DNA: TGCAGCGTAATCGCCAGGGGGCGGGCCAATGAGCAGTTCTTC. The encoded protein is CSVIARGRANEQFF. V is TRBV29-1 and J is TRBJ2-1; 8 bases map to TRBD1. CDR1 is SQVTM and CDR2 is ANQGSEA in the germline V gene. The CDR3 spans 14 residues. Trimming at V came to 6 bases and at J to 6 bases, leaving 10 bases not matched to a gene.

This clone was counted a single time. The J gene is TRBJ2-3, the V gene TRBV5-1; 9 nucleotides line up with TRBD1. This CDR3 has 16 amino acids. Trimming took 4 bases from V and 3 from J; bases not matched to a gene: 9. CDR1 is SGHRS and CDR2 is YFSETQ in the germline V gene. CDR3 protein: CASSRRTGEGTDTQYF. The CDR3 coding sequence is TGCGCCAGCAGCCGCCGGACAGGGGAAGGGACAGATACGCAGTATTTT.

V usage is TRBV6-5 and J usage is TRBJ1-2, with 9 bases matching TRBD1. With 2 bases clipped from V and 8 bases from J, the junction kept 6 bases outside the gene matches. In germline, CDR1 is MNHEY, CDR2 SVGAGI. This CDR3 is 14 amino acids long. The CDR3: CASSYGTGSRGYTF. As DNA, the CDR3 is TGTGCCAGCAGTTACGGGACAGGGTCTCGGGGCTACACCTTC.

This sequence joins TRBV7-2 and TRBJ2-1, with 8 nucleotides matching TRBD2. J was trimmed by 8 bases and V by 5 bases; bases with no gene match: 11. This CDR3 spans 15 amino acids. The V gene's germline CDR1 is SGHTA and CDR2 FQGNSA. CDR3: CASSPVTSAYHEQFF. The CDR3 region has the DNA TGTGCCAGCAGCCCCGTGACTAGCGCTTATCATGAGCAGTTCTTC.

The rearrangement uses TRBV7-9 and TRBJ2-2; D not certain. Deletions cut 1 base from V and 6 bases from J, with 3 bases between. CDR1 SEHNR and CDR2 FQNEAQ come from the germline V gene (reference sequence). The CDR3 extends over 12 amino acids. The CDR3 coding sequence is TGTGCCAGCAGCTTAGAAGCCGGGGAGCTGTTTTTT. Translating gives CASSLEAGELFF.

This clone was observed a single time. The V and J genes are TRBV19 and TRBJ2-3; D gene unclear. Germline CDR1 is LNHDA and CDR2 is SQIVND (reference sequence). V shed 1 base and J shed 5 bases, with 10 bases lying between them. The length of the CDR3 is 14 residues. The CDR3 coding sequence is TGTGCCAGTAGTATAGTTAGGTTGGGAGATACGCAGTATTTT. Translated, it gives CASSIVRLGDTQYF. The entire variable domain, with the rest obtained from reference TRBV19 and TRBJ2-3, is as follows: DGGITQSPKYLFRKEGQNVTLSCEQNLNHDAMYWYRQDPGQGLRLIYYSQIVNDFQKGDIAEGYSVSREKKESFPLTVTSAQKNPTAFYLCASSIVRLGDTQYFGPGTRLTVL.

The CDR3 reads CASGSGQTYNEQFF. As DNA, the CDR3 is TGTGCTAGTGGCTCCGGACAGACCTACAATGAGCAGTTCTTC. The V and J genes are TRBV12-5 and TRBJ2-1; D perhaps matches TRBD1 (6 bases). The length of the CDR3 is 14 residues. The germline V gene encodes CDR1 LGHNT and CDR2 FRNRAP. Trimming removed 6 bases at V and 2 bases at J, with 11 bases between.

This rearrangement joins TRBV9 to TRBJ2-3, with D maybe TRBD1 (6 bases). Trimming stripped 0 bases from V and 2 bases from J, with 19 bases between. CDR1 and CDR2 from the germline V gene are SGDLS and YYNGEE. CDR3 length: 18 residues. The CDR3 reads CASSVAGMLDRSTDTQYF. The CDR3 DNA is TGTGCCAGCAGCGTAGCTGGCATGCTGGACAGATCCACAGATACGCAGTATTTT.

The genes are TRBV7-2 and TRBJ2-5; 8 bases are shared with TRBD2. CDR3 size: 19 residues. Germline lookup yields CDR1 SGHTA and CDR2 FQGNSA. The trim removed 2 bases at V and 1 base at J, leaving 15 bases unmatched. The CDR3 spells CASSLWFGGGPTPQETQYF. The DNA for the CDR3 is TGTGCCAGCAGCTTATGGTTCGGGGGGGGCCCGACGCCCCAAGAGACCCAGTACTTC.

The CDR3 nucleotides read TGTGCCGGGAGAGTGGGTACAACTAATGAAAAACTGTTTTTT. Amino acid sequence: CAGRVGTTNEKLFF. V is TRBV9 and J is TRBJ1-4, with D unclear. Trimming cost V 10 bases and J 0 bases, with 13 bases left between them. This CDR3 region has 14 residues. Germline assignment: CDR1 SGDLS and CDR2 YYNGEE.

The rearrangement joins TRBV6-5 to TRBJ2-7; possibly TRBD1 or TRBD2 for D (5 bases each). The CDR3 covers 13 residues. The V end lost 5 bases, the J end lost 7 bases, and 15 bases lay between the germline ends. The germline V gene has CDR1 MNHEY and CDR2 SVGAGI. The CDR3 loop reads CASSGWDLGEQYF. CDR3 bases: TGTGCCAGCAGTGGCTGGGACCTCGGGGAGCAGTACTTC.

The genes are TRBV9 and TRBJ1-2; D is unresolved. Deletions cut 2 bases from V and 7 bases from J, with 15 bases between. From germline, CDR1 is SGDLS and CDR2 YYNGEE. This CDR3 spans 14 amino acids. The CDR3 DNA reads TGTGCCAGCAGCGTTGGTTCGCAGGTTGGTGGCTACACCTTC. The encoded protein is CASSVGSQVGGYTF.

This clone was recorded a few times. J is TRBJ1-3 and V is TRBV19; D is ambiguous. Trimming removed 6 bases from V and 7 bases from J, with 7 bases in between. Germline-derived CDR1 and CDR2 are LNHDA and SQIVND (reference sequence). The CDR3 runs to 11 residues. In DNA form, the CDR3 reads TGTGCCAGTAGGGTAGACAACACCATATATTTT. It translates to CASRVDNTIYF.

This sequence joins TRBV7-3 and TRBJ1-2; D is perhaps TRBD1 (5 bases). The V end was cut by 1 base, the J end by 2 bases, with 14 bases between. This CDR3 is 16 amino acids long. The V gene's germline CDR1 is SGHTA and CDR2 FQGTGA. The CDR3 DNA sequence: TGTGCCAGCAGCTTAAATGGAGACAGACTCAACTATGGCTACACCTTC. This gives the protein CASSLNGDRLNYGYTF.

This clone was recorded a few times. V is TRBV5-8 and J is TRBJ2-1, with D possibly TRBD1 on 6 matching bases. This CDR3 is 15 amino acids long. V was shortened by 2 bases and J by 7 bases, with 16 bases between the two germline ends. CDR1 is SGHTS, CDR2 YDEGEE, per germline. CDR3 bases: TGTGCCAGCAGCTTCAGGGGTACCTTGTGGAATGAGCAGTTCTTC. The encoded protein is CASSFRGTLWNEQFF.

This clone was detected only once. This chain joins TRBV29-1 and TRBJ2-5; 7 bases are shared with TRBD2. Losses at the gene ends were 7 bases for V and 2 bases for J; bases not matched to a gene: 7. Germline lookup yields CDR1 SQVTM and CDR2 ANQGSEA. There are 13 residues in the CDR3. This CDR3 reads CSDQPAGQETQYF. Written as DNA, the CDR3 is TGCAGCGACCAACCAGCGGGGCAAGAGACCCAGTACTTC.

This sequence joins TRBV7-9 and TRBJ1-4; D remains unclear. The V gene's germline CDR1 is SEHNR and CDR2 FQNEAQ (reference sequence). The CDR3 totals 15 residues. V was shortened by 5 bases and J by 8 bases, with 18 bases between the two germline ends. CDR3 bases: TGTGCCAGCAGCCTCACTCCGGGATCCACGGAAAAACTGTTTTTT. It encodes CASSLTPGSTEKLFF.